This T cell receptor beta chain was recovered during a study of T-cell reconstitution after alpha-beta-depleted transplantation in children. Study-level points and caveats: Most T-cell counts and diversity one year after the transplant came from T cells that were newly produced. Two months or so post-transplant, alpha-beta T cells reportedly derived from several hundred expanded graft clones. Diversity of TCRbeta at day 60 was high in some patients, arising from surviving recipient T cells and thymic progenitors.

It was with unique molecular identifiers that the TCRbeta library was prepared. TCRdb re-called the PCR reads with MiXCR, one entry per CDR3 protein. Of 100,000 or so distinct CDR3 sequences listed, around 7.8% are singletons. Comment on this clonotype: The antigen is unknown. Just one base apart from a much larger clone, this may be a read error. The CDR3 ends on some other residue instead of the conserved phenylalanine or tryptophan, so this is likely a read error.

This sequence originates from a boy younger than 10 with acute lymphoblastic leukemia, due to receive a stem cell transplant. Sample: PBMCs, taken before TCRalphabeta/CD19-depleted stem cell transplant.

For the CDR3, the DNA is TGTGCCAGCAGCGCCGGACAGAGCTCTGGAAACACCATATATTAT. Translating it yields CASSAGQSSGNTIYY. This chain links TRBV12-3 or TRBV12-4 with TRBJ1-3; D is possibly TRBD1 (6 bases). V gave up 6 bases and J gave up 0 bases, with 12 bases separating them. CDR3 length equals 15 residues.